This T cell receptor (beta chain) was identified during a study of T cell changes during pregnancy in multiple sclerosis (dated 2019 in TCRdb). For the wider study: The study examined how the T cell repertoire changed over the course of pregnancy in women with multiple sclerosis.

Libraries were constructed by the immunoSEQ multiplex PCR assay. The immuneACCESS repertoire file appears here via TCRdb, limited to in-frame rearrangements. These files lack a portion of the clones; in checked studies, under half of the deficit traces to unresolved V genes, and the cause of the others is not known. The sample has about 57,000 clones on record, about nine tenths of them singletons. The top ten constitute approximately 1.8% of the sample. With respect to this clone: The specificity of this receptor is unknown. There are no base qualities to consult, and no much larger clone falls within one base.

This clonotype was obtained from a female donor with multiple sclerosis, enrolled in a pregnancy study. The material was peripheral blood, obtained after pregnancy.

CDR3 reads: CASTGTGRGTNEKLFF. The nucleotide sequence is given as TGTGCCAGCACCGGAACAGGGAGGGGAACTAATGAAAAACTGTTTTTT. This chain joins TRBV28 to TRBJ1-4; perhaps TRBD1 is the D gene, with 6 bases matching. The CDR3 has 16 amino acids, counting the end cysteine and phenylalanine. The entry retains the CDR3 DNA only, 48 bases that are in frame from base 1. As encoded in the germline V gene, CDR1 is MDHEN while CDR2 is SYDVKM. V is clipped by 7 bases and J by 1 base, and the sequence between their germline boundaries is 16 bases long.